This TCR beta chain was retrieved from a study of cytomegalovirus exposure and HLA in healthy donors. The CDR3 runs 15 residues. Germline V gene sequence: CDR1 MNHEY, CDR2 SVGAGI. V gave up 0 bases and J gave up 2 bases; unmatched junction bases: 2. This clone was found once. Primers: 60 Vbeta forward and 13 Jbeta reverse. Clones were sequenced by immunoSEQ multiplex PCR, and TCRdb holds only the in-frame ones, with some missing. The table records roughly 150,000 clones, roughly 80% of them present only once. Sequencing was done on a sample of PBMCs. V usage is TRBV6-5 and J usage is TRBJ1-2, with 8 nucleotides matching TRBD1. The source is a male donor in good health and CMV-seropositive. The CDR3 protein is CASSYSAGGNYGYTF. The DNA for the CDR3 is TGTGCCAGCAGTTACTCTGCAGGGGGCAACTATGGCTACACCTTC.